This T cell receptor beta chain appears in the sequencing data of a study of cytomegalovirus exposure and HLA in healthy donors. The PCR contained 60 Vbeta and 13 Jbeta primers. Produced via immunoSEQ multiplex PCR; TCRdb's table is partial and in-frame only. Among approximately 150,000 clones, 78% were seen once, and the ten largest hold approximately 13%. Trimming left V 2 bases short and J 6 bases short, with 11 bases between. The CDR3 totals 14 residues. Germline V gene data show CDR1 as SGHVS and CDR2 as FNYEAQ. Comments on this clone: Distinct nucleotide sequences in the sample also encode this CDR3.

Material: PBMCs. The V gene is TRBV7-6, the J gene TRBJ1-3; no definite D call. This receptor was obtained from a woman in her fifties or sixties in good health and CMV-seropositive. This CDR3 is CASSLNWAENTIYF. Written as DNA, the CDR3 is TGTGCCAGCAGCTTAAACTGGGCTGAAAACACCATATATTTT.